The sequence of this T cell receptor (beta chain) was determined in a study of T cells in localized non-small cell lung cancer. Study outcomes and limitations: Higher blood T cell density tracked longer overall survival. Tumor showed lower T cell clonality than uninvolved adjacent lung, where it was highest. Because researchers sequenced only one region of the tumor, heterogeneity is still possible.

The method was immunoSEQ multiplex PCR; TCRdb's version includes in-frame clones alone and lacks a portion of them. The sample consists of over 25,000 clones, approximately 90% of them appearing once. The CDR3 spans 15 residues. Trimming removed 6 bases from V and 0 bases from J, with 12 bases in between. Germline V gives CDR1 MDHEN, CDR2 SYDVKM. In the case of this clone: The antigen is not known.

The clonotype comes from an older female donor with stage I lung adenocarcinoma. The specimen was peripheral blood, collected before any cancer treatment. The chain carries TRBV28 and TRBJ1-5; D uncertain. Here the CDR3 reads CASSLHLDSNQPQHF. Written as DNA, the CDR3 is TGTGCCAGCAGCCTTCATTTAGATAGCAATCAGCCCCAGCATTTT.